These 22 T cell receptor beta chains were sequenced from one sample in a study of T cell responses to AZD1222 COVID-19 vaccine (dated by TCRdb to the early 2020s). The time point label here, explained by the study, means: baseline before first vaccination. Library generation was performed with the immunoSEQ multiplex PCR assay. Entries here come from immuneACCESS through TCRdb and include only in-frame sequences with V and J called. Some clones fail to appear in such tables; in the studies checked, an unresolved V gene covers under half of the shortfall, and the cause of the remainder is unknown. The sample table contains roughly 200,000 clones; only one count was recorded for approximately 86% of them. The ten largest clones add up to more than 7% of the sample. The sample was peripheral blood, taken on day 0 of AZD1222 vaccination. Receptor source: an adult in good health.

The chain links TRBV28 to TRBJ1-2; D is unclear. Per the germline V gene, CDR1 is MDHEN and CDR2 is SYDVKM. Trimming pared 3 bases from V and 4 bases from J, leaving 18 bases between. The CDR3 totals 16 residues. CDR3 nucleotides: TGTGCCAGCAGTTTCGGAAGCCGGATGGTCTCCTATGGCTACACCTTC. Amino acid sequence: CASSFGSRMVSYGYTF.

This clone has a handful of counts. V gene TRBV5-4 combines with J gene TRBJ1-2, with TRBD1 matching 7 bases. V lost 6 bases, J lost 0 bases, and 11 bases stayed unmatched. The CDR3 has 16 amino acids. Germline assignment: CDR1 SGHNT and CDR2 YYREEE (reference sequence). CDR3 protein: CASTAHPGQSNYGYTF. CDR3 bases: TGTGCCAGCACCGCTCACCCGGGACAGTCTAACTATGGCTACACCTTC.

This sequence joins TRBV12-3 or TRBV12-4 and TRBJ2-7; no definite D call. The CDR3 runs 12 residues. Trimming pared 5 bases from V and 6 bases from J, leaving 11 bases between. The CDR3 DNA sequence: TGTGCCAGCAGTACCCCTCCAGGCGAGCAGTACTTC. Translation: CASSTPPGEQYF.

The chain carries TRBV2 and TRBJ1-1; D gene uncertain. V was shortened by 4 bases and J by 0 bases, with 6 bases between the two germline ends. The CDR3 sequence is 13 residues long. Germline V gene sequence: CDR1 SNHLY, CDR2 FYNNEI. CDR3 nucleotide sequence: TGTGCCAGCAGTGGGGGAATGAACACTGAAGCTTTCTTT. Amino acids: CASSGGMNTEAFF.

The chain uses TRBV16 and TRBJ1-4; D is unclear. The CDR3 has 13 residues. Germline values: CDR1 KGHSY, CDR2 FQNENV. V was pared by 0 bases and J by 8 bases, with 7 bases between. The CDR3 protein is CASSQSIREKLFF. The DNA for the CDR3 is TGTGCCAGCAGCCAATCGATCAGGGAAAAACTGTTTTTT.

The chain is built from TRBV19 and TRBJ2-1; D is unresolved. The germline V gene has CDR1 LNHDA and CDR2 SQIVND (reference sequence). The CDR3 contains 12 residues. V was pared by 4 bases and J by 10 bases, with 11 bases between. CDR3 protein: CASSNRFAEQFF. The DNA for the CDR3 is TGTGCCAGTAGTAACCGGTTCGCGGAGCAGTTCTTC. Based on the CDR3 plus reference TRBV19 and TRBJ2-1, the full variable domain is DGGITQSPKYLFRKEGQNVTLSCEQNLNHDAMYWYRQDPGQGLRLIYYSQIVNDFQKGDIAEGYSVSREKKESFPLTVTSAQKNPTAFYLCASSNRFAEQFFGPGTRLTVL.

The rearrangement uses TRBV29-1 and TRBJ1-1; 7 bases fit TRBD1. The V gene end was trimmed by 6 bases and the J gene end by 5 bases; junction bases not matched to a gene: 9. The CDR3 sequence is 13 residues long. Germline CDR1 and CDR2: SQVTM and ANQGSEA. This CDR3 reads CSVEQGRRTEAFF. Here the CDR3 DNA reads TGCAGCGTCGAACAGGGGAGAAGGACTGAAGCTTTCTTT.

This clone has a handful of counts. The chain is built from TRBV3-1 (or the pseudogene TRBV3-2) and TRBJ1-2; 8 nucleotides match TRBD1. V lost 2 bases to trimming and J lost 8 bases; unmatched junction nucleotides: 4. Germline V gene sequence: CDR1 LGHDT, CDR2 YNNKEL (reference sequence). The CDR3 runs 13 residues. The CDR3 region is CASSQLDRGGYTF. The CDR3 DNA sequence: TGTGCCAGCAGCCAACTAGACAGGGGAGGCTACACCTTC.

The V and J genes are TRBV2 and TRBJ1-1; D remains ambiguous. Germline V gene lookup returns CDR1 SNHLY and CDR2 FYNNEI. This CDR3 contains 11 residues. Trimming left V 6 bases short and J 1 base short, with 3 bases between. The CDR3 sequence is CASRQNTEAFF. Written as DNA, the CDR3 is TGTGCCAGCAGACAGAACACTGAAGCTTTCTTT.

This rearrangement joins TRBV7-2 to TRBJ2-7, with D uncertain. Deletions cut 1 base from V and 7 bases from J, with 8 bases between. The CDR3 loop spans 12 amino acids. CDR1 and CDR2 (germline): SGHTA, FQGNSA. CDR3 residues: CASSLGSSEQYF. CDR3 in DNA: TGTGCCAGCAGCTTAGGGTCATCTGAGCAGTACTTC. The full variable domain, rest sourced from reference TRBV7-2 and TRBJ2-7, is GAGVSQSPSNKVTEKGKDVELRCDPISGHTALYWYRQSLGQGLEFLIYFQGNSAPDKSGLPSDRFSAERTGGSVSTLTIQRTQQEDSAVYLCASSLGSSEQYFGPGTRLTVT.

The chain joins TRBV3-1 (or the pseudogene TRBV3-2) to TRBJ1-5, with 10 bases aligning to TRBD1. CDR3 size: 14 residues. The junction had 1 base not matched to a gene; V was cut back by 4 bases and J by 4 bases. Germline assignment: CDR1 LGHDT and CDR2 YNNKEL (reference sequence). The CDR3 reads CASSPGQGNQPQHF. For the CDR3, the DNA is TGTGCCAGCAGCCCGGGACAGGGGAATCAGCCCCAGCATTTT.

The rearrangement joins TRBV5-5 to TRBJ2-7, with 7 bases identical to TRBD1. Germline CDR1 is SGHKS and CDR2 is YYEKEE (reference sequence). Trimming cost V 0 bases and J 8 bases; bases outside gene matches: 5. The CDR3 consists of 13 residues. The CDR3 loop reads CASSLEVRGKQYF. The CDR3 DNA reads TGTGCCAGCAGCTTGGAGGTCAGGGGGAAGCAGTACTTC. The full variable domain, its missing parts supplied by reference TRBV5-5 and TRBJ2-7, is DAGVTQSPTHLIKTRGQQVTLRCSPISGHKSVSWYQQVLGQGPQFIFQYYEKEERGRGNFPDRFSARQFPNYSSELNVNALLLGDSALYLCASSLEVRGKQYFGPGTRLTVT.

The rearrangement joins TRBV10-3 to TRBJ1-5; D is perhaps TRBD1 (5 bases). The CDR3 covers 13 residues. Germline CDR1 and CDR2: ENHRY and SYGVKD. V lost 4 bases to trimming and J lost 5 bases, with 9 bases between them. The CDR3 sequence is CAISGGGDQPQHF. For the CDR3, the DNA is TGTGCCATCAGTGGCGGGGGGGATCAGCCCCAGCATTTT.

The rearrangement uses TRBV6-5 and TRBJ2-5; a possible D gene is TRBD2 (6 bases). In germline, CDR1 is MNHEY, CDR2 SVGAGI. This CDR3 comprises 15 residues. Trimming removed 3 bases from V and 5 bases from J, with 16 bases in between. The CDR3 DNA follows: TGTGCCAGCAGTTATGCGCGCGGGGTTGGGGAGACCCAGTACTTC. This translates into CASSYARGVGETQYF.

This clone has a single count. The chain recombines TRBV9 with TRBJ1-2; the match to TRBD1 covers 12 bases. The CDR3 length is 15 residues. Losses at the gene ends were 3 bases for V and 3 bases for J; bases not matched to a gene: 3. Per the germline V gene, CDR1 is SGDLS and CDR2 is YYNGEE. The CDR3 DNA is TGTGCCAGCAGCGGGGGACAGGGGGCGGACTATGGCTACACCTTC. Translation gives CASSGGQGADYGYTF.

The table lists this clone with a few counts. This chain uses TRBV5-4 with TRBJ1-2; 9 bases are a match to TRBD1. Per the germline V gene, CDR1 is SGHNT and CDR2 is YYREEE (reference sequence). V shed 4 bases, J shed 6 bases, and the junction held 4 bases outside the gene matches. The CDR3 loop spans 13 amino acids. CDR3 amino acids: CASSGDRGNGYTF. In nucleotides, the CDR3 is TGTGCCAGCAGCGGCGACAGGGGGAATGGCTACACCTTC.

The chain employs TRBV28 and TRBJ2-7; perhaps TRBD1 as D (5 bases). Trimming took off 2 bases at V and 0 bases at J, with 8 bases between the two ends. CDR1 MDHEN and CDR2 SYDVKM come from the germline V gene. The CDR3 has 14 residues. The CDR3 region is CASSLKQASYEQYF. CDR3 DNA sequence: TGTGCCAGCAGTTTAAAACAGGCCTCCTACGAGCAGTACTTC.

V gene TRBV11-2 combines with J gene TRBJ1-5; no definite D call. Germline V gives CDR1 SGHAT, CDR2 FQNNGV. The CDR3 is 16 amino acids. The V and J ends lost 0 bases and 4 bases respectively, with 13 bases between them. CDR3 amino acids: CASSLDQNPPNQPQHF. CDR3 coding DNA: TGTGCCAGCAGCTTAGATCAGAACCCACCGAATCAGCCCCAGCATTTT.

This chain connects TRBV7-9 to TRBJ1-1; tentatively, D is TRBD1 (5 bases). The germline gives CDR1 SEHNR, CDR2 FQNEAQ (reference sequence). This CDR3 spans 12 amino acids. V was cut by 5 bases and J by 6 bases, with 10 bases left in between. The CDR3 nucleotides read TGTGCCAGCAGCCCCGGGGCCCCTGAAGCTTTCTTT. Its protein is CASSPGAPEAFF.

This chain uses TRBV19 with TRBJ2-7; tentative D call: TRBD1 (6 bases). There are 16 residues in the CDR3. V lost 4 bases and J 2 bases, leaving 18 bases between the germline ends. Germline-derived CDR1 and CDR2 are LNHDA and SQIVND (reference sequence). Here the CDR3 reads CASSRVSQGSAYEQYF. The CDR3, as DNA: TGTGCCAGTAGTAGAGTGAGTCAGGGGAGCGCCTACGAGCAGTACTTC.

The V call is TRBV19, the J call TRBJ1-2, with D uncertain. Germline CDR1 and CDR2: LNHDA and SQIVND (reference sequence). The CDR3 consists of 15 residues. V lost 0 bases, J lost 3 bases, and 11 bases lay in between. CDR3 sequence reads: CASSIELQAYYGYTF. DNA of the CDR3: TGTGCCAGTAGTATAGAATTGCAGGCCTACTATGGCTACACCTTC.

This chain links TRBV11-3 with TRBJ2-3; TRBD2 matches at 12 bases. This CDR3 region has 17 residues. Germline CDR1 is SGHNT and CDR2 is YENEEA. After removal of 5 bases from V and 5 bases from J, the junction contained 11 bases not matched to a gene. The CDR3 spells CASSLAGTSGFGDTQYF. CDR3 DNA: TGTGCCAGCAGCCTAGCTGGGACTAGCGGGTTCGGAGATACGCAGTATTTT.